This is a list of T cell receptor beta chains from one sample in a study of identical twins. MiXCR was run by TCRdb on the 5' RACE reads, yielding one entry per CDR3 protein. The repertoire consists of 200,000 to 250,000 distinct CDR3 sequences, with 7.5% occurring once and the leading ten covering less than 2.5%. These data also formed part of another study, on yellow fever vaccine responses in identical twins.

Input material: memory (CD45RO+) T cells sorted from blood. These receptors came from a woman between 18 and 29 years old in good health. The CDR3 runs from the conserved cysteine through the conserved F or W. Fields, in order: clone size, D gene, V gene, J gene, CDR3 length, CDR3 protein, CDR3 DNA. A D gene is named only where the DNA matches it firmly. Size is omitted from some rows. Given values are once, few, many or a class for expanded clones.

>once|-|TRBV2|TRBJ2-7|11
CASRDLYEQYF
TGTGCCAGCAGGGACTTATACGAGCAGTACTTC
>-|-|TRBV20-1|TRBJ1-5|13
CSASRSSNQPQHF
TGCAGTGCTAGTCGAAGTAGCAATCAGCCCCAGCATTTT
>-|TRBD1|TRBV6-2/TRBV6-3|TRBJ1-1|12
CASSPDRGTAFF
TGTGCCAGCAGTCCTGACAGGGGGACAGCTTTCTTT
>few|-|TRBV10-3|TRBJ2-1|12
CAIRDNYNEQFF
TGTGCCATCAGGGACAACTACAATGAGCAGTTCTTC
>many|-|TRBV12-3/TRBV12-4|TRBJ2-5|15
CASSLAAGQQETQYF
TGTGCCAGCAGTTTAGCTGCGGGACAGCAAGAGACCCAGTACTTC
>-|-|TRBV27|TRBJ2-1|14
CASSSGRRYNEQFF
TGTGCCAGCAGTTCAGGACGTCGCTACAATGAGCAGTTCTTC
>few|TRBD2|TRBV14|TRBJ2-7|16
CASSPLAGDGSYEQYF
TGTGCCAGCAGCCCCCTAGCGGGGGACGGCTCCTACGAGCAGTACTTC
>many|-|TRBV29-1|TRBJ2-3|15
CSATGVQGSTDTQYF
TGCAGCGCCACTGGGGTTCAGGGCAGCACAGATACGCAGTATTTT
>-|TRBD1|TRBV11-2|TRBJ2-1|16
CASSSSAGQGANEQFF
TGTGCCAGCAGCTCGTCAGCGGGACAGGGTGCCAATGAGCAGTTCTTC
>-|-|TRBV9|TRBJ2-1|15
CASSVFSGDYNEQFF
TGTGCCAGCAGCGTCTTTAGCGGAGACTACAATGAGCAGTTCTTC
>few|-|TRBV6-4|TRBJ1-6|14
CASREQATSSPLHF
TGTGCCAGCAGGGAACAGGCTACGAGCTCACCCCTCCACTTT
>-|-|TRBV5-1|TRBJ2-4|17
CASSLEGGSLAKNIQYF
TGCGCCAGCAGCTTGGAGGGGGGGTCCCTAGCCAAAAACATTCAGTACTTC
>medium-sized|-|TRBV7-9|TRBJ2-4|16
CASSLAGPGAKNIQYF
TGTGCCAGCAGCTTAGCTGGGCCGGGAGCCAAAAACATTCAGTACTTC
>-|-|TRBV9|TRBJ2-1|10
CASSVGEQFF
TGTGCCAGCAGCGTAGGTGAGCAGTTCTTC
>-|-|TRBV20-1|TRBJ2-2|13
CSARSSDTGELFF
TGCAGTGCTAGATCCAGCGACACCGGGGAGCTGTTTTTT
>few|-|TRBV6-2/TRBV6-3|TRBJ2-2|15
CASSLVESHTGELFF
TGTGCCAGCAGCTTAGTGGAATCGCACACCGGGGAGCTGTTTTTT
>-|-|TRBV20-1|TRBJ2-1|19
CSAQVPGVSLTVLLDEQFF
TGCAGTGCTCAAGTGCCGGGGGTCTCTCTCACAGTCCTCTTAGATGAGCAGTTCTTC
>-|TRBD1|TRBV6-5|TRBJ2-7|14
CASSSPGQGHEQYF
TGTGCCAGCAGTTCCCCGGGACAGGGTCACGAGCAGTACTTC
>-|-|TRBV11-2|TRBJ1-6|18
CASSLGWEGSSYNSPLHF
TGTGCCAGCAGCTTGGGGTGGGAAGGGAGCTCCTATAATTCACCCCTCCACTTT
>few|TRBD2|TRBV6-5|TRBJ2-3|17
CASSYSKLAGSTDTQYF
TGTGCCAGCAGTTACAGTAAACTAGCGGGGAGCACAGATACGCAGTATTTT
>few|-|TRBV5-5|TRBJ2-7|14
CASSGGGRAYEQYF
TGTGCCAGCAGCGGCGGTGGCAGGGCCTACGAGCAGTACTTC
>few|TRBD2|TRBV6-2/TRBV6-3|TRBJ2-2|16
CASSPPGTINTGELFF
TGTGCCAGCAGTCCCCCCGGGACTATCAACACCGGGGAGCTGTTTTTT
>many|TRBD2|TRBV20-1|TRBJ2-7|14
CSARGLAVIYEQYF
TGCAGTGCCAGGGGACTAGCGGTAATCTACGAGCAGTACTTC
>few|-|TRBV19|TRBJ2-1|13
CASSGTEYNEQFF
TGTGCCAGTAGTGGGACGGAATACAATGAGCAGTTCTTC
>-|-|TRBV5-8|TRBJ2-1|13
CASSSPGNDEQFF
TGTGCCAGCAGCTCACCCGGGAACGACGAGCAGTTCTTC
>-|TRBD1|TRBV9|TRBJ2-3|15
CASSAGDRVTDTQYF
TGTGCCAGCAGCGCCGGAGACAGGGTAACAGATACGCAGTATTTT
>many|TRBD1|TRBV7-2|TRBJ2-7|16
CASSLDGTGTGYEQYF
TGTGCCAGCAGCTTAGACGGGACAGGGACAGGCTACGAGCAGTACTTC
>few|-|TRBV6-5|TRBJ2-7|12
CATVKGTYEQYF
TGTGCCACTGTAAAAGGGACCTACGAGCAGTACTTC
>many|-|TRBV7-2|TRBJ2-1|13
CASSLAARNEQFF
TGTGCCAGCAGCTTAGCGGCCCGCAATGAGCAGTTCTTC
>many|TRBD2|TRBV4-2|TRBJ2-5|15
CASSQTGTSKETQYF
TGTGCCAGCAGCCAGACCGGGACTAGCAAAGAGACCCAGTACTTC
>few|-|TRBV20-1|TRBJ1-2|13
CSAKGTSNYGYTF
TGCAGTGCTAAAGGCACTTCTAACTATGGCTACACCTTC
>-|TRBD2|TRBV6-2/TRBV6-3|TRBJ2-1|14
CASNYDSGYNEQFF
TGTGCCAGCAATTACGATAGCGGGTACAATGAGCAGTTCTTC
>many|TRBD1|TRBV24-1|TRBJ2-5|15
CATSDAGQGQETQYF
TGTGCCACCAGTGATGCGGGACAGGGACAAGAGACCCAGTACTTC
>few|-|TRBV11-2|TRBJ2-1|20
CASSLGQGRGGVSSYNEQFF
TGTGCCAGCAGCTTAGGACAGGGCCGGGGGGGAGTAAGCTCCTACAATGAGCAGTTCTTC
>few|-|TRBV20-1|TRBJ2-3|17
CSARDIEGGTDTDTQYF
TGCAGTGCTAGAGATATAGAGGGGGGGACCGACACAGATACGCAGTATTTT
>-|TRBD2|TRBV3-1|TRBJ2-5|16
CASSQDSGTSIFAQYF
TGTGCCAGCAGCCAAGATAGTGGGACTAGTATCTTTGCCCAGTACTTC
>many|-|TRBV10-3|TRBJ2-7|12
CAIRDSSYEQYF
TGTGCCATCAGGGACAGCTCCTACGAGCAGTACTTC
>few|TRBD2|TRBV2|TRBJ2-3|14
CASRAGTSADTQYF
TGTGCCAGCAGAGCCGGGACTAGCGCTGATACGCAGTATTTT
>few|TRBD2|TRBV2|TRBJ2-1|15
CASSEGEGAYNEQFF
TGTGCCAGCAGTGAGGGGGAGGGCGCCTACAATGAGCAGTTCTTC
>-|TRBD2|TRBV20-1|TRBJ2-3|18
CSATGRRGRTESTDTQYF
TGCAGTGCTACTGGCCGGCGCGGGAGGACCGAGAGCACAGATACGCAGTATTTT
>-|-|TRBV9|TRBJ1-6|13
CASSVVQGSPLHF
TGTGCCAGCAGCGTAGTTCAGGGGTCACCCCTCCACTTT
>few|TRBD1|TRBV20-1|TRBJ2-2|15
CSAGRTGANTGELFF
TGCAGTGCTGGAAGGACAGGCGCGAACACCGGGGAGCTGTTTTTT
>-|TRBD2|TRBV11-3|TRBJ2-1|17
CASSTGTSGGSYNEQFF
TGTGCCAGCAGCACGGGGACTAGCGGGGGCTCCTACAATGAGCAGTTCTTC
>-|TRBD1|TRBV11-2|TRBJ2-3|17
CASSPGTGKGGTDTQYF
TGTGCCAGCAGTCCCGGGACAGGGAAGGGAGGCACAGATACGCAGTATTTT
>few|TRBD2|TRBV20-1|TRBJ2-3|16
CSIALGREGRADTQYF
TGCAGTATTGCACTTGGGCGGGAGGGCCGTGCAGATACGCAGTATTTT
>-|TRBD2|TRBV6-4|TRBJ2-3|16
CASSDKSGGHTDTQYF
TGTGCCAGCAGTGATAAAAGCGGGGGTCATACAGATACGCAGTATTTT
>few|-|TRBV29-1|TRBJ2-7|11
CSGGSSYEQYF
TGCAGCGGCGGGTCCTCCTACGAGCAGTACTTC
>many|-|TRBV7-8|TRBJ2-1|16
CASSHPGGLVRNEQFF
TGTGCCAGCAGCCACCCCGGCGGGCTCGTGAGGAATGAGCAGTTCTTC
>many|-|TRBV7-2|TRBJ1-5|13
CASSKQENQPQHF
TGTGCCAGCAGCAAGCAGGAGAATCAGCCCCAGCATTTT
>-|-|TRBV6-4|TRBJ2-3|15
CASSDSVTGTNTQYF
TGTGCCAGCAGTGACTCAGTAACGGGAACAAATACGCAGTATTTT
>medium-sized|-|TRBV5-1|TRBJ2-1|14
CASSQGSSYNEQFF
TGTGCCAGCAGTCAGGGTAGCTCCTACAATGAGCAGTTCTTC
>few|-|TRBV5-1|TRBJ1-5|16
CASSLSGGDSNQPQHF
TGCGCCAGCAGCTTATCGGGGGGCGATAGCAATCAGCCCCAGCATTTT